This TCR beta chain is from a study of blood T cell repertoires in COVID-19. At the level of the study: Sample material is recorded as cDNA or gDNA derived from T cells, B-cell-depleted T cells, or PBMCs.

Germline CDR1 reads SGHNT; CDR2 reads YYREEE (reference sequence). With V trimmed by 1 base and J by 0 bases, 0 bases remained unmatched. The CDR3 covers 15 residues. Generated by immunoSEQ multiplex PCR, the TCRdb table keeps only in-frame clones and is missing some. The sample lists about 120,000 clones; about 74% were seen once. This clone has just one count. Sequencing was performed on peripheral blood. This TCR was sampled from a human donor in a cohort sampled during active COVID-19. The V and J genes are TRBV5-4 and TRBJ1-4; 7 bases line up with TRBD1. In DNA form, the CDR3 reads TGTGCCAGCAGCTTGCAGGGGGCAACTAATGAAAAACTGTTTTTT. Translated: CASSLQGATNEKLFF.